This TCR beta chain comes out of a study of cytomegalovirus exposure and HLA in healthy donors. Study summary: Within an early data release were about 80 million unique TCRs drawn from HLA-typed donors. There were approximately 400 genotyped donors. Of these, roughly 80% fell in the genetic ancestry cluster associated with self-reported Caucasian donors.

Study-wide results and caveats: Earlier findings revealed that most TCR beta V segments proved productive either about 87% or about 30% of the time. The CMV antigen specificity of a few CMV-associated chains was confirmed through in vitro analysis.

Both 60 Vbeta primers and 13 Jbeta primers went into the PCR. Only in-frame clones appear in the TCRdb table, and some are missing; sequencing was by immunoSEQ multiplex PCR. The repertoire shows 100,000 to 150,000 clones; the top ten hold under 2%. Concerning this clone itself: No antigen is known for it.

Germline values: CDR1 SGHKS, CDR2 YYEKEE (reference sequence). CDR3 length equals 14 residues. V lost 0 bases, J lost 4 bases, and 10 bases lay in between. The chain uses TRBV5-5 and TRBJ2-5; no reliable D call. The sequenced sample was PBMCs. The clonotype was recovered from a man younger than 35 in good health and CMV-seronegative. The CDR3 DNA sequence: TGTGCCAGCAGCTTGGGTTGGGCAGTAGAGACCCAGTACTTC. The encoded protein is CASSLGWAVETQYF.